This T cell receptor (beta chain) was retrieved from a study of radiotherapy plus CTLA-4 blockade in lung cancer. Whole-study context: Patients showed objective responses in 15% to 20% of cases and disease control in roughly 31%. The study's findings and limits: After radiotherapy and ipilimumab, tumor-derived clones expanded in peripheral blood. According to reports, early shifts in blood T cell clones, alongside interferon-beta, forecast response most accurately.

Libraries were prepared by immunoSEQ multiplex PCR; TCRdb keeps only in-frame clonotypes and omits some of them. The sample records about 12,000 clones, about 86% being singletons. In its sample, this clone was seen a few times. The target antigen is unknown. The germline V gene has CDR1 ENHRY and CDR2 SYGVKD. The ends were cut back, 0 bases at V and 5 bases at J, with 7 bases in the middle. The CDR3 has 13 residues. Ipilimumab CTLA-4 blockade and focal radiation were given to patients with chemo-refractory metastatic non-small-cell lung cancer. This chain joins TRBV10-3 and TRBJ1-2; unclear D gene. This TCR was sampled from a human donor with non-small cell lung cancer that progressed on radiotherapy plus ipilimumab. Sequences were derived from peripheral blood, sampled from a patient treated with radiotherapy plus ipilimumab. This CDR3 is CAISESGGYGYTF. The CDR3 bases are TGTGCCATCAGTGAGTCAGGAGGTTATGGCTACACCTTC.